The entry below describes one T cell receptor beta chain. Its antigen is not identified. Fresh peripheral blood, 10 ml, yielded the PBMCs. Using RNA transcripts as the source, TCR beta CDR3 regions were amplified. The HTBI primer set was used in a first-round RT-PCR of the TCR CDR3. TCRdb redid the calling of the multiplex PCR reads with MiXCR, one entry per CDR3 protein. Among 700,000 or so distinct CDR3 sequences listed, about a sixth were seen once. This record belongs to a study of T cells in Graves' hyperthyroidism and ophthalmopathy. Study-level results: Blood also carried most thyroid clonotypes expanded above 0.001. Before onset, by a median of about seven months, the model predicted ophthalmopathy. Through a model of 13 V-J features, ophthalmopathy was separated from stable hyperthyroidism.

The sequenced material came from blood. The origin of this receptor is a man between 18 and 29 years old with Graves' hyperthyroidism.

CDR3 sequence (DNA): TGTGCCAGCAGCCCGGGGACACCCAATTCACCCCTCCACTTT. Its translation is CASSPGTPNSPLHF. This sequence joins TRBV14 and TRBJ1-6, with D perhaps matching TRBD1 (6 bases). V lost 4 bases to trimming and J lost 7 bases, with 11 bases between them. The CDR3 is 14 residues long. The germline V gene has CDR1 SGHDN and CDR2 FVKESK.